The clone carrying this TCR beta chain has only a few counts. No antigen is known for it. This sample stems from a study of T cell repertoires in cytomegalovirus infection. Broader study findings: Of the TCR beta families, the public ones yielded a cumulative frequency that identified carriers of CMV plus the relevant HLA.

TCRdb used MiXCR to reprocess the reads, holding one entry per CDR3 protein. The sample includes about 740,000 distinct CDR3 sequences, less than 40% of them seen just once. The sequencing input was PBMCs. This receptor was identified in a human donor in good health (CMV status not recorded). Some clones in this sample may be carry-over from other donors' samples.

CDR3 nucleotides: TGTGCCAGCAGCCCTAAGCTCAGGGACCACGAGGGGTACGAGCAGTACTTC. Protein product: CASSPKLRDHEGYEQYF. This chain uses TRBV7-8 with TRBJ2-7; D is tentatively TRBD1 or TRBD2 (5 bases each). Germline assignment: CDR1 SGHVS and CDR2 FQNEAQ. CDR3 length: 17 residues. V was trimmed by 5 bases and J by 4 bases, leaving 24 bases between them.